These 29 T cell receptor beta chains originate from one sample sequenced in a study of blood T cell repertoires in COVID-19 (dated by TCRdb to about 2020). The library came from the immunoSEQ multiplex PCR assay. TCRdb mirrors the immuneACCESS table, restricted to in-frame sequences. Some clones are absent from its copies; in checked studies, under half trace to an unresolved V gene, and the reason for the others is unknown. Here the sample has roughly 250,000 clones; roughly 91% occur a single time. The ten largest clonotypes hold 0.9% to 1% of the sample. Sequenced material: peripheral blood. All receptors come from a woman aged 40 to 50 who had recovered from COVID-19.

This clone was counted between two and nine times. The chain has TRBV7-9 and TRBJ1-2; unclear D gene. Germline CDR1 reads SEHNR; CDR2 reads FQNEAQ (reference sequence). V lost 3 bases and J 7 bases, leaving 6 bases between the germline ends. CDR3 length: 11 amino acids. The CDR3 DNA sequence: TGTGCCAGCAGCTTGTCTACTGGCTACACCTTC. Its protein product is CASSLSTGYTF.

This clone appeared once. The chain's CDR3 is CASSYRDRGTEAFF. CDR3 nucleotides: TGTGCCAGCAGTTACCGGGACAGGGGCACTGAAGCTTTCTTT. The chain employs TRBV6-2 or TRBV6-3 and TRBJ1-1; 10 positions match TRBD1. Per germline, CDR1 MNHEY and CDR2 SVGEGT. CDR3 length equals 14 residues. Germline trimming cut 2 bases from V and 4 bases from J; bases unmatched to any gene: 1.

CDR3 in DNA: TGTGCCACCGCCGGGCCAGGGTTCCACGAGCAGTACTTC. It encodes CATAGPGFHEQYF. The rearrangement uses TRBV6-4 and TRBJ2-7, with D possibly matching TRBD1 (5 bases). V shed 10 bases and J shed 5 bases, with 18 bases lying between them. Germline V CDR1 and CDR2: MRHNA, SNTAGT. This CDR3 has 13 residues.

At least ten counts were recorded for this clone. The gene calls are TRBV30 and TRBJ2-1; 7 positions match TRBD2. Trimming cost V 3 bases and J 9 bases; bases outside gene matches: 8. Looked up from germline, CDR1 is GTSNPN and CDR2 is SVGIG (reference sequence). The CDR3 length is 13 residues. Here the CDR3 DNA reads TGTGCCTGGAGCCGAGGACTAGTTGGTGAGCAGTTCTTC. It is translated as CAWSRGLVGEQFF. Drawing the rest from reference TRBV30 and TRBJ2-1, the complete variable domain is SQTIHQWPATLVQPVGSPLSLECTVEGTSNPNLYWYRQAAGRGLQLLFYSVGIGQISSEVPQNLSASRPQDRQFILSSKKLLLSDSGFYLCAWSRGLVGEQFFGPGTRLTVL.

The chain carries TRBV10-3 and TRBJ1-1; the match to TRBD1 covers 7 bases. The V and J ends lost 6 bases and 0 bases, in that order; junction bases with no gene match: 10. Germline V gene sequence: CDR1 ENHRY, CDR2 SYGVKD. The CDR3 runs to 16 residues. This chain's CDR3 is CAIRGDRERMNTEAFF. The CDR3 DNA reads TGTGCCATCAGGGGAGACAGGGAACGCATGAACACTGAAGCTTTCTTT.

J is TRBJ1-4 and V is TRBV9; D not resolved. V was trimmed by 4 bases and J by 7 bases, leaving 14 bases between them. Germline V gene sequence: CDR1 SGDLS, CDR2 YYNGEE. The CDR3 runs to 14 residues. The CDR3 DNA reads as TGTGCCAGCAGCCCACTCGCGACAACTGAAAAACTGTTTTTT. Encoded protein: CASSPLATTEKLFF. Together with reference TRBV9 and TRBJ1-4, the CDR3 gives the full variable domain: DSGVTQTPKHLITATGQRVTLRCSPRSGDLSVYWYQQSLDQGLQFLIQYYNGEERAKGNILERFSAQQFPDLHSELNLSSLELGDSALYFCASSPLATTEKLFFGSGTQLSVL.

For this clone: The same CDR3 also results from other DNA sequences found in this sample. The V and J genes are TRBV27 and TRBJ1-2, with D perhaps matching TRBD1 (5 bases). The ends were cut back, 6 bases at V and 8 bases at J, with 10 bases in the middle. CDR3 size: 11 residues. Per germline, CDR1 MNHEY and CDR2 SMNVEV (reference sequence). The CDR3 bases are TGTGCCAGCAGGGGGGGGTTGGGCTACACCTTC. Protein sequence: CASRGGLGYTF.

This sequence joins TRBV2 and TRBJ2-7; possibly TRBD2 for D (6 bases). Looked up from germline, CDR1 is SNHLY and CDR2 is FYNNEI. The CDR3 is made up of 12 amino acids. The CDR3 loop is CTQGGNGYEQYF. The DNA of the CDR3 is TGTACTCAGGGCGGGAACGGCTACGAGCAGTACTTC. Combining the CDR3 with reference TRBV2 and TRBJ2-7 gives the whole variable domain EPEVTQTPSHQVTQMGQEVILRCVPISNHLYFYWYRQILGQKVEFLVSFYNNEISEKSEIFDDQFSVERPDGSNFTLKIRSTKLEDSAMYFCTQGGNGYEQYFGPGTRLTVT.

The chain recombines TRBV18 with TRBJ1-4; D is ambiguous. Per germline, CDR1 KGHSH and CDR2 LQKENI. The V gene lost 1 base and the J gene lost 0 bases, with 6 bases spanning the gap. CDR3 length equals 15 residues. CDR3 region: CASSPREATNEKLFF. The CDR3 DNA reads TGTGCCAGCTCACCACGAGAGGCAACTAATGAAAAACTGTTTTTT.

The chain carries TRBV4-2 and TRBJ1-3; D possibly corresponds to TRBD1 (5 bases). CDR1 and CDR2 from the germline V gene are LGHNA and YNFKEQ. CDR3 length equals 15 residues. Deletions cut 0 bases from V and 4 bases from J, with 10 bases between. As DNA, the CDR3 is TGTGCCAGCAGCCAAGATCGGCGGGGCGGAAACACCATATATTTT. It codes for CASSQDRRGGNTIYF.

The chain uses TRBV7-9 and TRBJ1-2; 10 nucleotides align to TRBD1. Unmatched junction bases numbered 5, after V lost 5 bases and J lost 8 bases. CDR3 size: 13 residues. Germline loops: CDR1 SEHNR, CDR2 FQNEAQ (reference sequence). DNA for the CDR3: TGTGCCAGCAGCCCGGGACAGGGGATGGGCTACACCTTC. As protein: CASSPGQGMGYTF.

This clone showed up just a few times. This chain uses TRBV27 with TRBJ1-6; TRBD1 might be the D (5 bases). The CDR3 sequence is 15 residues long. The germline CDR1 and CDR2 sequences are MNHEY and SMNVEV (reference sequence). Trimming removed 6 bases from V and 7 bases from J, with 16 bases in between. CDR3 DNA: TGTGCCAGCAGGGCGGGGGGTAGTCTCAATTCACCCCTCCACTTT. Residues: CASRAGGSLNSPLHF.

The V and J genes are TRBV19 and TRBJ1-1; 12 bases are a match to TRBD1. Trimming at V came to 3 bases and at J to 4 bases, leaving 9 bases not matched to a gene. This CDR3 has 17 amino acids. CDR1 is LNHDA and CDR2 is SQIVND in the germline V gene (reference sequence). The chain's CDR3 is CASSISGTGGPGTEAFF. In nucleotides, the CDR3 is TGTGCCAGTAGTATTTCCGGGACAGGGGGCCCTGGCACTGAAGCTTTCTTT.

The J gene is TRBJ2-3, the V gene TRBV10-3, with 9 bases identical to TRBD1. The CDR3 sequence is 15 residues long. Germline CDR1 reads ENHRY; CDR2 reads SYGVKD. With 4 bases clipped from V and 2 bases from J, the junction kept 4 bases outside the gene matches. In DNA, the CDR3 is TGTGCCATCAGTGGGACAGGGGACTACACAGATACGCAGTATTTT. This codes for CAISGTGDYTDTQYF.

The rearrangement uses TRBV21-1 and TRBJ1-4; TRBD1 reflects the table's D call only, with no check against the DNA. TRBV21-1 is annotated as a pseudogene. The CDR3 contains 14 residues. The CDR3 region is CASSNTLRVEKLFF. CDR3 sequence (DNA): TGTGCCAGCAGCAATACGCTCAGGGTTGAAAAACTGTTTTTT.

This chain uses TRBV6-2 or TRBV6-3 with TRBJ2-1; 14 positions agree with TRBD2. The V and J ends lost 2 bases and 3 bases, in that order; junction bases with no gene match: 12. The CDR3 runs to 20 residues. The germline CDR1 and CDR2 sequences are MNHEY and SVGEGT. CDR3 nucleotides: TGTGCCAGCAGTTACCGACTAGCGGGAGGGCCCTCGGGGCACTACAATGAGCAGTTCTTC. Its protein is CASSYRLAGGPSGHYNEQFF.

The chain recombines TRBV2 with TRBJ2-5, with D possibly TRBD2 on 5 matching bases. The germline gives CDR1 SNHLY, CDR2 FYNNEI. V was cut by 3 bases and J by 1 base, with 9 bases left in between. The CDR3 covers 14 residues. The CDR3 is CASSEARGQETQYF. The CDR3 DNA reads as TGTGCCAGCAGTGAGGCACGGGGCCAAGAGACCCAGTACTTC.

The chain combines TRBV30 with TRBJ1-2, with a tentative D call TRBD1 (5 bases). The CDR3 sequence is 14 residues long. V lost 0 bases and J lost 2, with 10 bases in between. Germline V gene lookup returns CDR1 GTSNPN and CDR2 SVGIG (reference sequence). The CDR3 sequence: CAWSVGVSNYGYTF. The CDR3 DNA sequence: TGTGCCTGGAGTGTAGGGGTCAGCAACTATGGCTACACCTTC.

This clone occurred once. The V call is TRBV18, the J call TRBJ2-3; weak D call: TRBD1 (5 bases). V lost 0 bases and J lost 0, with 10 bases in between. This CDR3 contains 16 residues. The germline gives CDR1 KGHSH, CDR2 LQKENI. CDR3: CASSPPGLGSTDTQYF. Here the CDR3 DNA reads TGTGCCAGCTCACCACCGGGGCTGGGGAGCACAGATACGCAGTATTTT.

V gene TRBV14 combines with J gene TRBJ1-1; 8 bases align to TRBD1. Germline V gene data show CDR1 as SGHDN and CDR2 as FVKESK. V trimming: 2 bases; J trimming: 1 base; junction bases outside the gene matches: 3. There are 15 residues in the CDR3. The DNA for the CDR3 is TGTGCCAGCAGCCAACGGACAGGGAGGAACACTGAAGCTTTCTTT. Translation gives CASSQRTGRNTEAFF.

This sequence joins TRBV2 and TRBJ1-1; no clear D. The CDR3 runs 14 residues. Trimming took 4 bases from V and 4 from J, leaving 13 bases between them. Per the germline V gene, CDR1 is SNHLY and CDR2 is FYNNEI. The CDR3 spells CASSAARGFTEAFF. The CDR3 DNA sequence: TGTGCCAGCAGTGCCGCCCGGGGATTCACTGAAGCTTTCTTT.

A single count supports this clone. The V gene is TRBV11-3, the J gene TRBJ1-5; D might be TRBD1 (6 bases). Germline V gene data show CDR1 as SGHNT and CDR2 as YENEEA. The germline V and J ends were trimmed by 5 bases and 6 bases, with 11 bases remaining between them. This CDR3 has 13 residues. In DNA form, the CDR3 reads TGTGCCAGCAGCCAGGGGATAGGTCAGCCCCAGCATTTT. Residues: CASSQGIGQPQHF.

V usage is TRBV30 and J usage is TRBJ2-2, with D unresolved. CDR1 is GTSNPN and CDR2 is SVGIG in the germline V gene (reference sequence). The length of the CDR3 is 14 residues. Trimming took off 0 bases at V and 6 bases at J, with 11 bases between the two ends. CDR3 DNA: TGTGCCTGGAGTGTGGCCAGTATGGCCGGGGAGCTGTTTTTT. The encoded protein is CAWSVASMAGELFF. Based on the CDR3 plus reference TRBV30 and TRBJ2-2, the full variable domain is SQTIHQWPATLVQPVGSPLSLECTVEGTSNPNLYWYRQAAGRGLQLLFYSVGIGQISSEVPQNLSASRPQDRQFILSSKKLLLSDSGFYLCAWSVASMAGELFFGEGSRLTVL.

Note on this clone: This sample includes further DNA sequences coding for the same CDR3. The rearrangement uses TRBV3-1 (or the pseudogene TRBV3-2) and TRBJ2-7; D remains ambiguous. Looked up from germline, CDR1 is LGHDT and CDR2 is YNNKEL (reference sequence). The CDR3 is 14 residues long. Between the trimmed V and J ends, which lost 0 bases and 0 bases, there was a span of 6 bases. CDR3 DNA sequence: TGTGCCAGCAGCCAAGATCCCGGCTCCTACGAGCAGTACTTC. Protein: CASSQDPGSYEQYF.

This clone occurred once. The gene calls are TRBV5-1 and TRBJ2-7; 8 nucleotides line up with TRBD1. This CDR3 has 13 residues. Trimming took 3 bases from V and 6 from J; bases not matched to a gene: 5. The germline CDR1 and CDR2 sequences are SGHRS and YFSETQ. CDR3 loop: CASSWTDRGEQYF. In nucleotides, the CDR3 is TGCGCCAGCAGCTGGACCGACAGGGGCGAGCAGTACTTC. Together with reference TRBV5-1 and TRBJ2-7, the CDR3 gives the full variable domain: KAGVTQTPRYLIKTRGQQVTLSCSPISGHRSVSWYQQTPGQGLQFLFEYFSETQRNKGNFPGRFSGRQFSNSRSEMNVSTLELGDSALYLCASSWTDRGEQYFGPGTRLTVT.

This CDR3 reads CASSRQGRSGTEAFF. The CDR3 region has the DNA TGTGCCAGCAGCCGCCAGGGGCGGTCGGGCACTGAAGCTTTCTTT. J is TRBJ1-1 and V is TRBV27, with D maybe TRBD1 (6 bases). Germline-derived CDR1 and CDR2 are MNHEY and SMNVEV (reference sequence). This CDR3 is built from 15 residues. Deletions cut 6 bases from V and 4 bases from J, with 18 bases between.

This chain connects TRBV9 to TRBJ1-5; a possible D gene is TRBD1 (6 bases). The CDR3 extends over 15 amino acids. V lost 4 bases to trimming and J lost 7 bases, with 18 bases between them. CDR1 is SGDLS and CDR2 is YYNGEE in the germline V gene. The CDR3 DNA reads as TGTGCCAGCAGCCCAAGGGGGGGCGTCGGGCAGCCCCAGCATTTT. It yields the protein CASSPRGGVGQPQHF.

The chain links TRBV3-1 (or the pseudogene TRBV3-2) to TRBJ2-1; the D gene is possibly TRBD2 (6 bases). Trimming removed 2 bases from V and 6 bases from J, with 17 bases in between. Germline assignment: CDR1 LGHDT and CDR2 YNNKEL (reference sequence). The CDR3 contains 16 residues. The CDR3, as DNA: TGTGCCAGCAGCCAAACAACGGGCGGAGGGGCCAATGAGCAGTTCTTC. Its protein product is CASSQTTGGGANEQFF.

This clone was observed once. CDR3 nucleotide sequence: TGTGCCAGCAGCCAAGGACAGGGCCCAGGGCCCCAGCATTTT. It encodes CASSQGQGPGPQHF. V usage is TRBV9 and J usage is TRBJ1-5, with TRBD1 matching over 8 bases. With V trimmed by 4 bases and J by 9 bases, 9 bases remained unmatched. The germline V gene encodes CDR1 SGDLS and CDR2 YYNGEE. The CDR3 totals 14 residues.